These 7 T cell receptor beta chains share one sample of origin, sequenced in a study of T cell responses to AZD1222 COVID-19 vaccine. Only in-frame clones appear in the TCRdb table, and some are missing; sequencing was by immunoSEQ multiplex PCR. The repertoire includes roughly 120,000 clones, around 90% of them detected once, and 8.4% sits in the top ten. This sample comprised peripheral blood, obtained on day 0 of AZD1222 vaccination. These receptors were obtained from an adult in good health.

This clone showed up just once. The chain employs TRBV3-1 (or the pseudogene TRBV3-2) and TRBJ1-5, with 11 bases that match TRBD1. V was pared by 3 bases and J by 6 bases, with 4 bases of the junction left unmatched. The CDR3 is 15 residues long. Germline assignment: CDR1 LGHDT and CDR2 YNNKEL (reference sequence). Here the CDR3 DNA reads TGTGCCAGCAGCCACGGGACAGGGGGGCTTCAGCCCCAGCATTTT. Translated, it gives CASSHGTGGLQPQHF.

CDR3 residues: CASSYSTGLAYEQYF. The DNA for the CDR3 is TGTGCCAGCAGTTACTCGACAGGGTTGGCCTACGAGCAGTACTTC. The rearrangement links TRBV6-5 to TRBJ2-7; 7 bases are shared with TRBD1. The CDR3 spans 15 residues. Unmatched junction bases numbered 4, after V lost 0 bases and J lost 2 bases. Germline CDR1 MNHEY, CDR2 SVGAGI.

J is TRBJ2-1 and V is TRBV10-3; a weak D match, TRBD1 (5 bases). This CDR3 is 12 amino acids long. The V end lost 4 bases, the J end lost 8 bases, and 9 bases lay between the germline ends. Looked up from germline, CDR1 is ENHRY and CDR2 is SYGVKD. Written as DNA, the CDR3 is TGTGCCATCAGTGCAGGGTCCCATGAGCAGTTCTTC. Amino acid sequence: CAISAGSHEQFF.

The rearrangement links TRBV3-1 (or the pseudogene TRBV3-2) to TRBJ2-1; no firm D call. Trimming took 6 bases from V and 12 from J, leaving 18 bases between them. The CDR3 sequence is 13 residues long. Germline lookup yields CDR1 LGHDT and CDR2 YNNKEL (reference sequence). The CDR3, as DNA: TGTGCCAGCAGTACGATCCATAACTCAGGGCAGTTCTTC. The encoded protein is CASSTIHNSGQFF.

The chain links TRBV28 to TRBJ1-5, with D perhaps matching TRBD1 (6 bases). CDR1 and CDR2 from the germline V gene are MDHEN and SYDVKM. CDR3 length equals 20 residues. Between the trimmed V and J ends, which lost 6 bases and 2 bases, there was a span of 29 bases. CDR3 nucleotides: TGTGCCAGCAGACCACCAACACACGGGACAAATAAGAATCGCAATCAGCCCCAGCATTTT. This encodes CASRPPTHGTNKNRNQPQHF.

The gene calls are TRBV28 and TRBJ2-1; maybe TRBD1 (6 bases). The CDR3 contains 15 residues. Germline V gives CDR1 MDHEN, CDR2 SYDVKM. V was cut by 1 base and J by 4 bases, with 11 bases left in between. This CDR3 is CASSLYLGQYNEQFF. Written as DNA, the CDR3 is TGTGCCAGCAGTTTATACCTAGGACAGTACAATGAGCAGTTCTTC.

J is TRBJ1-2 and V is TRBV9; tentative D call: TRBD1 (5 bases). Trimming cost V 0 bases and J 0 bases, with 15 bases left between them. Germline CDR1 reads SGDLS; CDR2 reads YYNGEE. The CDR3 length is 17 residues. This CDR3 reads CASSVEGGRGTNYGYTF. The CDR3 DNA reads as TGTGCCAGCAGCGTAGAGGGTGGTCGGGGGACTAACTATGGCTACACCTTC.